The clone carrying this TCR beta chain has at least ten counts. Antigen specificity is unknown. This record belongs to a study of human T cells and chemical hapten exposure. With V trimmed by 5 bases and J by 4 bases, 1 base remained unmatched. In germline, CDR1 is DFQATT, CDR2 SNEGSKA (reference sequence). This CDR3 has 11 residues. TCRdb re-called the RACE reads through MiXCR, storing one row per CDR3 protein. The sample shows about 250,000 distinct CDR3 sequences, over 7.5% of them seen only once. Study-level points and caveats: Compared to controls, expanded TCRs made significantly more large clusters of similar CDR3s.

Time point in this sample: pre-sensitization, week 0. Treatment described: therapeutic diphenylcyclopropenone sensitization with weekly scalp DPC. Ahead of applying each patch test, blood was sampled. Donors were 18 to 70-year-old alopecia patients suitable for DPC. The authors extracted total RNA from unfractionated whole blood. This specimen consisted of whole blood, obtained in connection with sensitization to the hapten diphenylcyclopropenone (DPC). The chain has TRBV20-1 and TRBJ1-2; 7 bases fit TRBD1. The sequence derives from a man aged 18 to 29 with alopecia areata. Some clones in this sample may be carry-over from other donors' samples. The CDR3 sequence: CSAEGAYGYTF. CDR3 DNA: TGCAGTGCTGAGGGGGCCTATGGCTACACCTTC.